These 27 T cell receptor beta chains were all obtained from the same sample, sequenced in a study of cytomegalovirus exposure and HLA in healthy donors. PCR involved 60 Vbeta and 13 Jbeta primers. This table comes from immunoSEQ multiplex PCR, and its TCRdb copy is limited to in-frame clones, with some not included. This table has about 130,000 clones, about 80% appearing once. The sequencing input was PBMCs. These receptor sequences come from a girl between 2 and 10 years old in good health and CMV-seronegative.

The chain combines TRBV9 with TRBJ2-7; D gene uncertain. The CDR3 runs to 15 residues. CDR1 SGDLS and CDR2 YYNGEE come from the germline V gene. Trimming stripped 4 bases from V and 0 bases from J, with 14 bases between. The CDR3 loop is CASSNPGSDSYEQYF. In DNA form, the CDR3 reads TGTGCCAGCAGCAATCCGGGTTCGGACTCCTACGAGCAGTACTTC. Filled out from reference TRBV9 and TRBJ2-7, the complete variable domain reads DSGVTQTPKHLITATGQRVTLRCSPRSGDLSVYWYQQSLDQGLQFLIQYYNGEERAKGNILERFSAQQFPDLHSELNLSSLELGDSALYFCASSNPGSDSYEQYFGPGTRLTVT.

This chain links TRBV19 with TRBJ2-1; no clear D gene. V lost 4 bases and J lost 0, with 13 bases in between. Germline values: CDR1 LNHDA, CDR2 SQIVND (reference sequence). This CDR3 region has 16 residues. DNA of the CDR3: TGTGCCAGTAGTAGCCCCGGGTCTAGCTCCTACAATGAGCAGTTCTTC. Translated, it gives CASSSPGSSSYNEQFF.

CDR3 in amino acids: CASSWLPGNEQFF. The CDR3 region has the DNA TGTGCCAGCAGCTGGTTACCGGGGAATGAGCAGTTCTTC. The V gene is TRBV5-5, the J gene TRBJ2-1, with D perhaps matching TRBD2 (5 bases). V was clipped by 3 bases and J by 7 bases, with 11 bases between them. This CDR3 spans 13 amino acids. Germline CDR1 is SGHKS and CDR2 is YYEKEE (reference sequence). The whole variable domain, filled in from reference TRBV5-5 and TRBJ2-1, reads DAGVTQSPTHLIKTRGQQVTLRCSPISGHKSVSWYQQVLGQGPQFIFQYYEKEERGRGNFPDRFSARQFPNYSSELNVNALLLGDSALYLCASSWLPGNEQFFGPGTRLTVL.

V is TRBV28 and J is TRBJ2-3, with TRBD2 identical over 8 bases. Germline V CDR1 and CDR2: MDHEN, SYDVKM. This CDR3 has 19 amino acids. V was clipped by 3 bases and J by 3 bases; unmatched bases: 17. CDR3 residues: CASSLWLAGTDVETDTQYF. In DNA form, the CDR3 reads TGTGCCAGCAGTTTGTGGCTAGCGGGCACCGATGTGGAGACAGATACGCAGTATTTT.

This clone has just a few counts. This rearrangement joins TRBV7-3 to TRBJ2-7, with 9 bases matching TRBD1. The CDR3 has 15 amino acids. Trimming took 5 bases from V and 3 from J; bases not matched to a gene: 8. Germline assignment: CDR1 SGHTA and CDR2 FQGTGA. CDR3 region: CASSKTAGQGYEQYF. In DNA, the CDR3 is TGTGCCAGCAGCAAAACGGCGGGACAGGGCTACGAGCAGTACTTC.

V is TRBV4-1 and J is TRBJ2-6; 9 bases match TRBD1. The junction had 10 bases not matched to a gene; V was cut back by 4 bases and J by 0 bases. In germline, CDR1 is MGHRA, CDR2 YSYEKL. This CDR3 has 19 residues. The CDR3 sequence: CASSPGWGQGLSGANVLTF. The CDR3 region has the DNA TGCGCCAGCAGCCCAGGGTGGGGACAGGGTCTCTCTGGGGCCAACGTCCTGACTTTC.

V gene TRBV7-2 combines with J gene TRBJ2-7; the D gene is possibly TRBD1 (6 bases). The CDR3 length is 15 residues. The V gene lost 8 bases and the J gene lost 2 bases, with 19 bases spanning the gap. The germline CDR1 and CDR2 sequences are SGHTA and FQGNSA. For the CDR3, the DNA is TGTGCCAGCCTTCCCCAAGTCAGGACAGCCTACGAGCAGTACTTC. Translation: CASLPQVRTAYEQYF.

This chain joins TRBV13 and TRBJ2-7, with D maybe TRBD1 (6 bases). The CDR3 runs 13 residues. CDR1 is PRHDT and CDR2 is FYEKMQ in the germline V gene (reference sequence). V shed 1 base and J shed 3 bases, with 7 bases lying between them. The CDR3 sequence is CASSLVTGYEQYF. The CDR3 DNA is TGTGCCAGCAGCTTAGTGACAGGCTACGAGCAGTACTTC.

This clone was recorded once. The rearrangement links TRBV13 to TRBJ2-3; TRBD2 aligns across 8 bases. Germline CDR1 PRHDT, CDR2 FYEKMQ (reference sequence). V lost 0 bases and J lost 4; bases outside the gene matches: 6. This CDR3 is 16 amino acids long. The CDR3 region is CASSLGDGRAPDTQYF. As DNA, the CDR3 is TGTGCCAGCAGCTTAGGCGACGGGAGGGCCCCAGATACGCAGTATTTT.

The rearrangement uses TRBV27 and TRBJ2-3; D possibly corresponds to TRBD1 (5 bases). The ends were cut back, 2 bases at V and 2 bases at J, with 11 bases in the middle. The CDR3 has 15 amino acids. Germline CDR1 MNHEY, CDR2 SMNVEV (reference sequence). The CDR3 sequence: CASSLVSGHTDTQYF. CDR3 sequence (DNA): TGTGCCAGCAGTTTAGTGTCCGGACACACAGATACGCAGTATTTT.

This sequence joins TRBV4-3 and TRBJ1-4; 12 bases fit TRBD1. Germline CDR1 and CDR2: LGHNA and YSLEER. V trimming: 0 bases; J trimming: 7 bases; junction bases outside the gene matches: 3. The CDR3 is 16 amino acids. CDR3 nucleotides: TGCGCCAGCAGCCAAGAACTGGGACAGGGGGCTGAAAAACTGTTTTTT. It is translated as CASSQELGQGAEKLFF.

This CDR3 is CALGTGGSKNIQYF. The CDR3 DNA follows: TGTGCCTTAGGGACAGGGGGCTCCAAAAACATTCAGTACTTC. The rearrangement joins TRBV28 to TRBJ2-4, with 12 bases aligning to TRBD1. This CDR3 spans 14 amino acids. The germline V gene encodes CDR1 MDHEN and CDR2 SYDVKM. Trimming removed 11 bases from V and 2 bases from J; junction bases left unmatched: 4.

This chain joins TRBV18 and TRBJ1-2, with 11 bases matching TRBD1. This CDR3 comprises 20 residues. In germline, CDR1 is KGHSH, CDR2 LQKENI. V lost 2 bases to trimming and J lost 4 bases; unmatched junction nucleotides: 18. The DNA of the CDR3 is TGTGCCAGCTCACCATCCGGGACAGGGGGAGCCCCTCCCGGGGTCTATGGCTACACCTTC. Amino acids: CASSPSGTGGAPPGVYGYTF.

This rearrangement joins TRBV27 to TRBJ2-5; maybe TRBD1 (6 bases). The CDR3 loop spans 16 amino acids. Germline V gene data show CDR1 as MNHEY and CDR2 as SMNVEV (reference sequence). V was cut by 3 bases and J by 4 bases, with 18 bases left in between. The CDR3 DNA reads as TGTGCCAGCAGTTTGAGAGAACAGGGTGCGACAGAGACCCAGTACTTC. Translating it yields CASSLREQGATETQYF.

The J gene is TRBJ2-7, the V gene TRBV6-1; D might be TRBD2 (7 bases). This CDR3 is built from 15 residues. From germline, CDR1 is MNHNS and CDR2 SASEGT. The CDR3 DNA follows: TGTGAAAGGGGCTGCGGGGGCGGGAGCGGATACGAGCAGTACTTC. The encoded protein is CERGCGGGSGYEQYF.

This chain links TRBV30 with TRBJ2-7; 10 bases line up with TRBD1. J gave up 7 bases and V 3 bases, and 3 bases lay outside the gene matches. The germline gives CDR1 GTSNPN, CDR2 SVGIG (reference sequence). CDR3 length: 12 amino acids. CDR3 bases: TGTGCCTGGAGCGGACAGGGGGTAGAGCAGTACTTC. Residues: CAWSGQGVEQYF.

The gene calls are TRBV19 and TRBJ2-3, with 9 bases that match TRBD1. The CDR3 contains 15 residues. Losses at the gene ends were 5 bases for V and 5 bases for J; bases not matched to a gene: 8. Per germline, CDR1 LNHDA and CDR2 SQIVND (reference sequence). The CDR3 is CASSLRYRGQDTQYF. As DNA, the CDR3 is TGTGCCAGTAGTTTAAGATACAGGGGGCAAGATACGCAGTATTTT.

The chain joins TRBV9 to TRBJ2-7; tentatively, D is TRBD1 (6 bases). V lost 0 bases, J lost 3 bases, and 10 bases lay in between. This CDR3 region has 14 residues. Germline loops: CDR1 SGDLS, CDR2 YYNGEE. The CDR3 sequence is CASSVGQGLYEQYF. DNA for the CDR3: TGTGCCAGCAGCGTAGGCCAGGGGCTCTACGAGCAGTACTTC.

The V call is TRBV30, the J call TRBJ2-2; 7 bases map to TRBD2. Germline loops: CDR1 GTSNPN, CDR2 SVGIG (reference sequence). The CDR3 contains 14 residues. CDR3 amino acids: CAMEGGGNTGELFF. The CDR3 region has the DNA TGTGCTATGGAAGGCGGGGGGAACACCGGGGAGCTGTTTTTT.

The genes are TRBV19 and TRBJ1-1, with 7 bases aligning to TRBD1. After removal of 5 bases from V and 5 bases from J, the junction contained 11 bases not matched to a gene. This CDR3 has 15 residues. CDR1 is LNHDA, CDR2 SQIVND, per germline (reference sequence). The CDR3 DNA reads TGTGCCAGTAGTTTCACAGGGGACGGCGGGACTGAAGCTTTCTTT. Protein product: CASSFTGDGGTEAFF.

The rearrangement links TRBV7-2 to TRBJ2-2, with 8 bases aligning to TRBD1. This CDR3 contains 15 residues. Germline CDR1 SGHTA, CDR2 FQGNSA. V dropped 5 bases and J dropped 5; count of bases not matched to a gene: 7. The CDR3 coding sequence is TGTGCCAGCAGCCCCTGGGGGACAGGTACCGGGGAGCTGTTTTTT. Protein sequence: CASSPWGTGTGELFF. The entire variable domain, with the rest obtained from reference TRBV7-2 and TRBJ2-2, is as follows: GAGVSQSPSNKVTEKGKDVELRCDPISGHTALYWYRQSLGQGLEFLIYFQGNSAPDKSGLPSDRFSAERTGGSVSTLTIQRTQQEDSAVYLCASSPWGTGTGELFFGEGSRLTVL.

This clone was counted between two and nine times. V is TRBV7-9 and J is TRBJ2-1, with D perhaps matching TRBD1 (6 bases). The CDR3 is made up of 16 amino acids. V was cut by 1 base and J by 8 bases, with 18 bases left in between. The germline CDR1 and CDR2 sequences are SEHNR and FQNEAQ (reference sequence). CDR3 sequence (DNA): TGTGCCAGCAGCTTAGGGTTCCAGGGGCCTACGGATGAGCAGTTCTTC. Amino acids: CASSLGFQGPTDEQFF.

The chain uses TRBV4-1 and TRBJ1-1; D is unclear. V was trimmed by 0 bases and J by 6 bases, leaving 11 bases between them. Germline V lookup: CDR1 MGHRA, CDR2 YSYEKL. CDR3 size: 14 residues. The CDR3 sequence is CASSQDQLRAEAFF. The CDR3, as DNA: TGCGCCAGCAGCCAAGATCAGCTCCGGGCTGAAGCTTTCTTT.

The chain employs TRBV5-5 and TRBJ1-2; D call uncertain. Between the trimmed V and J ends, which lost 5 bases and 4 bases, there was a span of 12 bases. The CDR3 length is 13 residues. From germline, CDR1 is SGHKS and CDR2 YYEKEE (reference sequence). The CDR3 sequence is CASSSGSLYGYTF. The CDR3 coding sequence is TGTGCCAGCAGTTCAGGCTCCCTCTATGGCTACACCTTC.

The chain joins TRBV28 to TRBJ2-7, with 9 bases that match TRBD2. The germline CDR1 and CDR2 sequences are MDHEN and SYDVKM. Trimming at V came to 0 bases and at J to 1 base, leaving 19 bases not matched to a gene. The CDR3 is 21 amino acids. The CDR3 region is CASSLWYLSLAGHSQSYEQYF. The CDR3 DNA reads TGTGCCAGCAGTTTATGGTACCTCAGTCTAGCGGGACATTCCCAATCCTACGAGCAGTACTTC.

This chain connects TRBV5-1 to TRBJ1-1, with TRBD1 matching 7 bases. Germline V CDR1 and CDR2: SGHRS, YFSETQ. The CDR3 sequence is 13 residues long. V was pared by 4 bases and J by 9 bases, with 9 bases of the junction left unmatched. DNA of the CDR3: TGCGCCAGCAGCCTAACATCGGGACAGAAAGCTTTCTTT. Protein: CASSLTSGQKAFF.

The chain uses TRBV19 and TRBJ2-2; TRBD1 matches at 8 bases. The CDR3 loop spans 16 amino acids. V lost 9 bases to trimming and J lost 6 bases; unmatched junction nucleotides: 15. CDR1 and CDR2 (germline): LNHDA, SQIVND (reference sequence). CDR3 coding DNA: TGTGCCAGCCGCAGATCGCAGGGGGCGCGTCCCGGGGAGCTGTTTTTT. As protein: CASRRSQGARPGELFF. The full variable domain, rest sourced from reference TRBV19 and TRBJ2-2, is DGGITQSPKYLFRKEGQNVTLSCEQNLNHDAMYWYRQDPGQGLRLIYYSQIVNDFQKGDIAEGYSVSREKKESFPLTVTSAQKNPTAFYLCASRRSQGARPGELFFGEGSRLTVL.